The 19 T cell receptor beta chains below all came from one sample that was sequenced in a study of blood T cells in healthy people across ages. Through a sample-barcoded 5' primer and a J-beta primer mix, a second PCR was run for roughly 7 to 11 cycles. TCRdb re-analysed the 5' RACE reads in MiXCR, keeping a single row per CDR3 protein. The sample records approximately 780,000 distinct CDR3 sequences, approximately 24% being singletons. The same specimen was also included in a second study, on T cells of mothers and their children.

Specimen: blood. These receptors were obtained from a boy aged 10-17 years in good health.

This chain connects TRBV11-2 to TRBJ2-3; 8 nucleotides match TRBD2. Germline loops: CDR1 SGHAT, CDR2 FQNNGV. V dropped 2 bases and J dropped 4; count of bases not matched to a gene: 8. This CDR3 comprises 16 residues. The CDR3 region has the DNA TGTGCCAGCAGCTTATGGTTGCCGGGGGGGTCAGATACGCAGTATTTT. Encoded protein: CASSLWLPGGSDTQYF.

In the case of this clonotype: The germline gene is not matched at one end of the junction; a read error may be the cause. The genes are TRBV6-5 and TRBJ1-1; D unresolved. This CDR3 is built from 13 residues. CDR1 MNHEY and CDR2 SVGAGI come from the germline V gene. The CDR3 DNA reads TGTGGCAGCAGATTGGGTTTAAGCACTGAAGCTTTCTTT. This codes for CGSRLGLSTEAFF.

This chain joins TRBV2 and TRBJ1-4; the D is unclear. The CDR3 runs 14 residues. Germline CDR1 reads SNHLY; CDR2 reads FYNNEI. With 5 bases removed from V and 8 bases from J, the gap between germline ends came to 15 bases. Here the CDR3 reads CASSLGWRTEKLFF. CDR3 bases: TGTGCCAGCAGTCTTGGGTGGAGGACGGAAAAACTGTTTTTT.

The rearrangement links TRBV18 to TRBJ1-1; D remains ambiguous. Germline loops: CDR1 KGHSH, CDR2 LQKENI. This CDR3 region has 15 residues. V was shortened by 2 bases and J by 3 bases, with 13 bases between the two germline ends. CDR3 DNA sequence: TGTGCCAGCTCACCAAGGCAGGATAAGGACACTGAAGCTTTCTTT. Residues: CASSPRQDKDTEAFF.

This clonotype was observed a few times. The rearrangement joins TRBV6-6 to TRBJ1-2, with D maybe TRBD1 (5 bases). The V and J ends lost 3 bases and 4 bases respectively, with 9 bases between them. The CDR3 is 13 amino acids. Germline CDR1 is MNHNY and CDR2 is SVGAGI (reference sequence). CDR3 in amino acids: CASSYGGRYGYTF. The CDR3 DNA is TGTGCCAGCAGTTATGGGGGACGCTATGGCTACACCTTC.

The chain uses TRBV2 and TRBJ2-5; the D gene is possibly TRBD2 (6 bases). The J call may be incorrect, as the DNA end agrees better with TRBJ2-1. The CDR3 covers 16 residues. Per germline, CDR1 SNHLY and CDR2 FYNNEI. CDR3 bases: TGTGCCAGCAGGGACAAGGGACCCCCGGGGGTCAATGAGCAGTTCTTC. Translating it yields CASRDKGPPGVNEQFF.

The V gene is TRBV9, the J gene TRBJ2-7; D may correspond to TRBD1 or TRBD2 (5 bases each). V lost 4 bases and J lost 7, with 15 bases in between. The CDR3 runs 13 residues. Germline lookup yields CDR1 SGDLS and CDR2 YYNGEE. DNA of the CDR3: TGTGCCAGCAGCTCCTCGGGGCTCGGGGAGCAGTACTTC. It is translated as CASSSSGLGEQYF. The whole variable domain, filled in from reference TRBV9 and TRBJ2-7, reads DSGVTQTPKHLITATGQRVTLRCSPRSGDLSVYWYQQSLDQGLQFLIQYYNGEERAKGNILERFSAQQFPDLHSELNLSSLELGDSALYFCASSSSGLGEQYFGPGTRLTVT.

This clonotype was counted between two and nine times. This rearrangement joins TRBV2 to TRBJ2-7; the match to TRBD1 covers 8 bases. This CDR3 contains 13 residues. Per germline, CDR1 SNHLY and CDR2 FYNNEI. The V gene end was trimmed by 7 bases and the J gene end by 3 bases; junction bases not matched to a gene: 5. The CDR3 protein is CASNPGGGYEQYF. As DNA, the CDR3 is TGTGCCAGCAATCCAGGGGGCGGCTACGAGCAGTACTTC.

V usage is TRBV5-1 and J usage is TRBJ1-4, with 7 positions matching TRBD1. The CDR3 has 15 amino acids. The germline V gene encodes CDR1 SGHRS and CDR2 YFSETQ. V shed 3 bases and J 7 bases; nucleotides not matched to a gene: 9. This chain's CDR3 is CASSSGQSGSEKLFF. The CDR3 region has the DNA TGCGCCAGCAGCTCGGGACAGTCAGGGAGTGAAAAACTGTTTTTT.

This clonotype was detected a few times. The CDR3 reads CASRPGVAGFNEQFF. CDR3 coding DNA: TGTGCCAGCAGACCTGGAGTGGCGGGGTTCAATGAGCAGTTCTTC. The gene calls are TRBV7-9 and TRBJ2-1, with D perhaps TRBD2 (6 bases). Germline CDR1 SEHNR, CDR2 FQNEAQ (reference sequence). This CDR3 has 15 amino acids. Between the trimmed V and J ends, which lost 6 bases and 6 bases, there was a span of 18 bases.

The chain combines TRBV20-1 with TRBJ1-1, with TRBD1 identical over 10 bases. Per the germline V gene, CDR1 is DFQATT and CDR2 is SNEGSKA (reference sequence). The CDR3 extends over 13 amino acids. J gave up 4 bases and V 3 bases, and 2 bases lay outside the gene matches. Here the CDR3 DNA reads TGCAGTGCTAGTGGGGACAGGGGCACTGAAGCTTTCTTT. Translated, it gives CSASGDRGTEAFF.

This clonotype was observed a handful of times. This chain connects TRBV20-1 to TRBJ2-1; 10 bases agree with TRBD2. Germline V gives CDR1 DFQATT, CDR2 SNEGSKA (reference sequence). The trim removed 5 bases at V and 4 bases at J, leaving 14 bases unmatched. This CDR3 has 17 amino acids. CDR3 loop: CSAFPWGGSGGYNEQFF. The CDR3 nucleotides read TGCAGTGCTTTCCCGTGGGGGGGTAGCGGGGGGTACAATGAGCAGTTCTTC.

The chain recombines TRBV14 with TRBJ2-1; D uncertain. Germline V gives CDR1 SGHDN, CDR2 FVKESK. This CDR3 comprises 15 residues. V shed 4 bases and J shed 3 bases, with 13 bases lying between them. The CDR3 bases are TGTGCCAGCAGCCCCCGGGCCTACAACTACAATGAGCAGTTCTTC. Encoded protein: CASSPRAYNYNEQFF.

This clonotype was counted a few times. This chain uses TRBV20-1 with TRBJ2-3; 12 bases are shared with TRBD2. CDR3 length: 14 residues. V lost 5 bases and J lost 2; bases outside the gene matches: 2. Germline CDR1 and CDR2: DFQATT and SNEGSKA (reference sequence). Written as DNA, the CDR3 is TGCAGTGCTCGGACTAGCGGGAACACAGATACGCAGTATTTT. Translated, it gives CSARTSGNTDTQYF.

This chain uses TRBV28 with TRBJ1-5, with D maybe TRBD1 (5 bases). CDR1 is MDHEN, CDR2 SYDVKM, per germline. This CDR3 has 15 amino acids. V was cut by 3 bases and J by 3 bases, with 12 bases left in between. Written as DNA, the CDR3 is TGTGCCAGCAGTTTTTCGGGGACTACCAATCAGCCCCAGCATTTT. This translates into CASSFSGTTNQPQHF.

V gene TRBV18 combines with J gene TRBJ1-1; D is uncertain. V lost 3 bases and J lost 3, with 17 bases in between. There are 16 residues in the CDR3. Germline V gene lookup returns CDR1 KGHSH and CDR2 LQKENI. The CDR3, as DNA: TGTGCCAGCTCACCGGACCCTTCGCGAGAGGACACTGAAGCTTTCTTT. Translated: CASSPDPSREDTEAFF. Complete variable domain (other parts from reference TRBV18 and TRBJ1-1): NAGVMQNPRHLVRRRGQEARLRCSPMKGHSHVYWYRQLPEEGLKFMVYLQKENIIDESGMPKERFSAEFPKEGPSILRIQQVVRGDSAAYFCASSPDPSREDTEAFFGQGTRLTVV.

This chain links TRBV16 with TRBJ2-5, with a possible D match to TRBD1 (5 bases). Germline CDR1 KGHSY, CDR2 FQNENV. V lost 0 bases and J 1 base, leaving 6 bases between the germline ends. CDR3 length equals 14 residues. Here the CDR3 reads CASSQSTGQETQYF. The CDR3 coding sequence is TGTGCCAGCAGCCAATCCACAGGCCAAGAGACCCAGTACTTC. Looking up the rest from reference TRBV16 and TRBJ2-5 gives the full variable domain: GEEVAQTPKHLVRGEGQKAKLYCAPIKGHSYVFWYQQVLKNEFKFLISFQNENVFDETGMPKERFSAKCLPNSPCSLEIQATKLEDSAVYFCASSQSTGQETQYFGPGTRLLVL.

V usage is TRBV6-5 and J usage is TRBJ2-1, with D perhaps TRBD1 (6 bases). Matching the DNA end better, TRBJ2-7 makes the J call doubtful. Looked up from germline, CDR1 is MNHEY and CDR2 is SVGAGI. The CDR3 loop spans 14 amino acids. The CDR3 DNA reads TGTGCCAGCAGTTTTGCGACAGGCAGCTACGAGCAGTACTTC. Residues: CASSFATGSYEQYF.

Only a few counts were recorded for this clonotype. The chain uses TRBV10-3 and TRBJ2-2; a possible D gene is TRBD2 (6 bases). V gave up 4 bases and J gave up 3 bases, with 15 bases separating them. Germline V lookup: CDR1 ENHRY, CDR2 SYGVKD. The CDR3 spans 16 residues. DNA for the CDR3: TGTGCCATCAGTGGGAGGGCAGGGATCTACACCGGGGAGCTGTTTTTT. Translated: CAISGRAGIYTGELFF.